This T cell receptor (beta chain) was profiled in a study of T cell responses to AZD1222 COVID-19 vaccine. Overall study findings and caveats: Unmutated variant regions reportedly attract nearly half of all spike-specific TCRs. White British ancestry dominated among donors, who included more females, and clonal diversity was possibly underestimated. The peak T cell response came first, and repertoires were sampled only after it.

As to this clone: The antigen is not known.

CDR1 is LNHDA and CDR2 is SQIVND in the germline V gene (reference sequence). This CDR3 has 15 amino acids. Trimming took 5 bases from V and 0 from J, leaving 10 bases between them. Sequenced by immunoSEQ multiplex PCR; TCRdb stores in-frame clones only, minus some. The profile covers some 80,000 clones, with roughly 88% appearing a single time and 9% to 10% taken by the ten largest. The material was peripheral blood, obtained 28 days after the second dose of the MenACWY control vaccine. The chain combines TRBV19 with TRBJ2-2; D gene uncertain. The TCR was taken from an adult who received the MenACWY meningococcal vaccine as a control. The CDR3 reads CASSPPTPNTGELFF. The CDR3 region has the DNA TGTGCCAGTAGTCCCCCGACACCGAACACCGGGGAGCTGTTTTTT.